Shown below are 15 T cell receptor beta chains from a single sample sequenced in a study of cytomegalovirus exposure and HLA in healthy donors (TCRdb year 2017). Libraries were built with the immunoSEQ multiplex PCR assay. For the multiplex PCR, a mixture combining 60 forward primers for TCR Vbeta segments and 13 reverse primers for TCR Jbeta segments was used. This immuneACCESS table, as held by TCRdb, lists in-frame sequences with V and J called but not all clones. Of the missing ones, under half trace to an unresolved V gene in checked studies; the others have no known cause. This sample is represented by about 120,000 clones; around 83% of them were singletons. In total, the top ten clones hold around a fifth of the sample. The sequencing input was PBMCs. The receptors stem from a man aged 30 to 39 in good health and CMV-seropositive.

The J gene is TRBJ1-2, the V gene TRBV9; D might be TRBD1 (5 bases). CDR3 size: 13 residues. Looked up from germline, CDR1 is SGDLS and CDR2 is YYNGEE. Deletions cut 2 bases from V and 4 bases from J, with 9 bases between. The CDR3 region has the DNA TGTGCCAGCAGCGTTAATGGGGCCTATGGCTACACCTTC. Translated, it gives CASSVNGAYGYTF.

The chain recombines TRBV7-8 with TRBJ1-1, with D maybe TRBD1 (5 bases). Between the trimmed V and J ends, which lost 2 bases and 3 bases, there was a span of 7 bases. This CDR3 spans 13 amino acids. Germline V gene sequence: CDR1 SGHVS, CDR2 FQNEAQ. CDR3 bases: TGTGCCAGCAGCTTAAGGGGATACACTGAAGCTTTCTTT. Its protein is CASSLRGYTEAFF.

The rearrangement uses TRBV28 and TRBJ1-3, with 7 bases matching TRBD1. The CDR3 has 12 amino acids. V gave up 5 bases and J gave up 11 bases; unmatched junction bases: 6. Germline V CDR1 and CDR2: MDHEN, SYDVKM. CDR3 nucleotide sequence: TGTGCCAGCAGTCACCGAGACAGGGCCATATATTTT. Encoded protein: CASSHRDRAIYF.

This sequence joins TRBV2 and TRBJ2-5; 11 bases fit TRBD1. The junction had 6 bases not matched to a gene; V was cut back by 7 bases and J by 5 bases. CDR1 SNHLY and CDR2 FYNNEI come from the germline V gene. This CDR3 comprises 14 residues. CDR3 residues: CASKSGTGGETQYF. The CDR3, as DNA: TGTGCCAGCAAATCAGGGACAGGGGGGGAGACCCAGTACTTC.

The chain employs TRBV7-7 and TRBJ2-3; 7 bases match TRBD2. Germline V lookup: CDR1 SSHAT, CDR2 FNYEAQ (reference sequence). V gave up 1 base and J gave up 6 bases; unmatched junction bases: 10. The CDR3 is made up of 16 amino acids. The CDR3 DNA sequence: TGTGCCAGCAGCTTAGGGGACTACGCAAACACGGATACGCAGTATTTT. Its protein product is CASSLGDYANTDTQYF.

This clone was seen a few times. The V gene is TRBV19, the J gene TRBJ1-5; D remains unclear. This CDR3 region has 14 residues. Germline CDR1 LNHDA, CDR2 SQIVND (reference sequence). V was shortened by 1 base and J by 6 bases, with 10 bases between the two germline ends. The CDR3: CASSIVRVVQPQHF. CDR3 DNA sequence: TGTGCCAGTAGTATAGTGAGGGTAGTTCAGCCCCAGCATTTT.

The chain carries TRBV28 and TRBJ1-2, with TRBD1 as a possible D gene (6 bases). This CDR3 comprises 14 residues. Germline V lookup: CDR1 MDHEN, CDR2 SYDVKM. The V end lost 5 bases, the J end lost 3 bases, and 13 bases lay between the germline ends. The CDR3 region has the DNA TGTGCCAGCAGTGGGCCAGGGGACCACTATGGCTACACCTTC. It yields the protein CASSGPGDHYGYTF.

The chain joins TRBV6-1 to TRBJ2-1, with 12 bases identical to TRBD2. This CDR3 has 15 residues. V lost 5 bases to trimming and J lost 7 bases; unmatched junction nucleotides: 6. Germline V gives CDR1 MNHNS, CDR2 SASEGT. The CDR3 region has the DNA TGTGCCAGCAGTTCACGGACTAGCGGGATGAATGAGCAGTTCTTC. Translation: CASSSRTSGMNEQFF.

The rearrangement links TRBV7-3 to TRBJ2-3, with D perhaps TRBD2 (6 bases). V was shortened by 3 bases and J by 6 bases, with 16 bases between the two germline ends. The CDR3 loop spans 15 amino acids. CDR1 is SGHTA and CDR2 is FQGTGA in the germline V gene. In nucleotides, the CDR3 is TGTGCCAGCAGCTTTCGGGTGACCGGGGGTGATACGCAGTATTTT. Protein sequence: CASSFRVTGGDTQYF. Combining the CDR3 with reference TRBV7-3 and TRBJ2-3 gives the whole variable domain GAGVSQTPSNKVTEKGKYVELRCDPISGHTALYWYRQSLGQGPEFLIYFQGTGAADDSGLPNDRFFAVRPEGSVSTLKIQRTERGDSAVYLCASSFRVTGGDTQYFGPGTRLTVL.

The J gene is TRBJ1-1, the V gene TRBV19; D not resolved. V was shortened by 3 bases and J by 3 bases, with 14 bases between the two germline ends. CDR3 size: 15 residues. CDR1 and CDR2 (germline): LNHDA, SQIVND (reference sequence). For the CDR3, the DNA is TGTGCCAGTAGTATCGGCCTGAGGGATGACACTGAAGCTTTCTTT. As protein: CASSIGLRDDTEAFF. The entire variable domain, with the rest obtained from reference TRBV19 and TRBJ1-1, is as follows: DGGITQSPKYLFRKEGQNVTLSCEQNLNHDAMYWYRQDPGQGLRLIYYSQIVNDFQKGDIAEGYSVSREKKESFPLTVTSAQKNPTAFYLCASSIGLRDDTEAFFGQGTRLTVV.

In nucleotides, the CDR3 is TGTGCCAGCAGCACACAGCAGGGATACGAGCAGTACGTC. Its protein product is CASSTQQGYEQYV. This chain connects TRBV7-6 to TRBJ2-7, with D perhaps matching TRBD1 (5 bases). The germline gives CDR1 SGHVS, CDR2 FNYEAQ. V shed 5 bases and J shed 4 bases, with 12 bases lying between them. The CDR3 runs to 13 residues.

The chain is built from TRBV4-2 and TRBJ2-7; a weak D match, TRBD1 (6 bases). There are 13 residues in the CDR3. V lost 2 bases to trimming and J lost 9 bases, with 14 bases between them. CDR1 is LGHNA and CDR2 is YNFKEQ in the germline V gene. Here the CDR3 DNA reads TGTGCCAGCAGCCAACAGAATGGGGGCGGGCAGTACTTC. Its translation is CASSQQNGGGQYF.

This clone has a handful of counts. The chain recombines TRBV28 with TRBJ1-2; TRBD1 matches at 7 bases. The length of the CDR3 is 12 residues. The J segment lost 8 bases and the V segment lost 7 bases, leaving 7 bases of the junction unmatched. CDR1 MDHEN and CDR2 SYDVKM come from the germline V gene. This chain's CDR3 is CASTLTGLGYTF. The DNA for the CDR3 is TGTGCCAGCACTTTGACAGGGCTCGGCTACACCTTC.

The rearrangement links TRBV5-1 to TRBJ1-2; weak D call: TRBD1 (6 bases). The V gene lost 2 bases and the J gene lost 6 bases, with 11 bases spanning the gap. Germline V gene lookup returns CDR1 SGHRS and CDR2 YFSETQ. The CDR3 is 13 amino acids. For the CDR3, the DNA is TGCGCCAGCAGCTTATCAGGGGTTAATGGCTACACCTTC. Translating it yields CASSLSGVNGYTF.

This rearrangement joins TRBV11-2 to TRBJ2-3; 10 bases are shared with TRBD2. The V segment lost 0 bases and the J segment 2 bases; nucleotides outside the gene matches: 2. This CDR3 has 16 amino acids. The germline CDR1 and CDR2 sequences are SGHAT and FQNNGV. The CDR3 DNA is TGTGCCAGCAGCTTAGAGCTAGCGGGAGCCACAGATACGCAGTATTTT. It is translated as CASSLELAGATDTQYF.